The 25 T cell receptor beta chains reported below all come from one sample, sequenced in a study of OX40 agonist ivuxolimab in advanced cancers. TCRdb keeps only in-frame clones here, not all; method: immunoSEQ multiplex PCR. This table has about 62,000 clones, 85% appearing once. Sequenced here: CD4+ or CD8+ T cells sorted from blood, sampled in a trial of the OX40 agonist ivuxolimab. All receptors derive from an adult with an advanced solid tumor such as melanoma, head and neck, liver or kidney cancer.

The gene calls are TRBV2 and TRBJ2-3, with TRBD2 matching over 12 bases. CDR3 size: 16 residues. V was clipped by 4 bases and J by 5 bases; unmatched bases: 7. Germline assignment: CDR1 SNHLY and CDR2 FYNNEI. This CDR3 is CASSGGLAGGKDTQYF. The CDR3 bases are TGTGCCAGCAGTGGGGGGCTAGCGGGAGGGAAAGATACGCAGTATTTT.

This clone was counted once. V gene TRBV2 combines with J gene TRBJ2-2; D unresolved. Germline V gene lookup returns CDR1 SNHLY and CDR2 FYNNEI. Trimming shortened V by 2 bases and J by 0 bases, and 7 bases separated the two germline ends. The CDR3 has 15 residues. The CDR3 sequence is CASSELRANTGELFF. CDR3 DNA sequence: TGTGCCAGCAGTGAACTTAGGGCGAACACCGGGGAGCTGTTTTTT.

V and J are TRBV11-2 and TRBJ2-5, with unresolved D. Trimming stripped 1 base from V and 5 bases from J, with 8 bases between. Germline loops: CDR1 SGHAT, CDR2 FQNNGV. This CDR3 contains 13 residues. The CDR3 is CASSLGGRETQYF. The CDR3, as DNA: TGTGCCAGCAGCTTAGGAGGACGGGAGACCCAGTACTTC.

This clone showed up just a few times. This rearrangement joins TRBV5-5 to TRBJ2-1; D is perhaps TRBD2 (5 bases). Germline lookup yields CDR1 SGHKS and CDR2 YYEKEE (reference sequence). V was trimmed by 0 bases and J by 13 bases, leaving 11 bases between them. The CDR3 length is 12 residues. This CDR3 is CASSLEAGNQFF. Here the CDR3 DNA reads TGTGCCAGCAGCTTGGAGGCCGGGAACCAGTTCTTC.

The J gene is TRBJ2-1, the V gene TRBV9; 11 bases are a match to TRBD2. V lost 2 bases, J lost 10 bases, and 14 bases stayed unmatched. The germline V gene encodes CDR1 SGDLS and CDR2 YYNGEE. The CDR3 loop spans 17 amino acids. CDR3 bases: TGTGCCAGCAGCGTCTCGACGACTAGCGGGGCCCTGGGGGAGCAGTTCTTC. It translates to CASSVSTTSGALGEQFF. The full variable domain, with the rest looked up from reference TRBV9 and TRBJ2-1, is DSGVTQTPKHLITATGQRVTLRCSPRSGDLSVYWYQQSLDQGLQFLIQYYNGEERAKGNILERFSAQQFPDLHSELNLSSLELGDSALYFCASSVSTTSGALGEQFFGPGTRLTVL.

The CDR3: CASSRTGTPYEQYF. CDR3 bases: TGTGCCAGCAGTCGGACGGGAACCCCCTACGAGCAGTACTTC. The V and J genes are TRBV2 and TRBJ2-7; D might be TRBD2 (5 bases). The CDR3 is 14 residues long. V lost 5 bases to trimming and J lost 2 bases, with 13 bases between them. The germline gives CDR1 SNHLY, CDR2 FYNNEI.

The V call is TRBV6-6, the J call TRBJ1-1; tentative D call: TRBD1 (5 bases). The germline V gene encodes CDR1 MNHNY and CDR2 SVGAGI (reference sequence). The V end was cut by 6 bases, the J end by 4 bases, with 15 bases between. The CDR3 is 14 amino acids. The CDR3 DNA sequence: TGTGCCAGCAGGGGCACCCGGGGGGTCACTGAAGCTTTCTTT. This translates into CASRGTRGVTEAFF.

This clone was seen a handful of times. The chain uses TRBV18 and TRBJ1-1; unclear D gene. The length of the CDR3 is 13 residues. The V end was cut by 3 bases, the J end by 1 base, with 6 bases between. The germline gives CDR1 KGHSH, CDR2 LQKENI. The CDR3 bases are TGTGCCAGCTCACCCGTACCGAACACTGAAGCTTTCTTT. This encodes CASSPVPNTEAFF. The variable domain in full, with the rest retrieved from reference TRBV18 and TRBJ1-1, is NAGVMQNPRHLVRRRGQEARLRCSPMKGHSHVYWYRQLPEEGLKFMVYLQKENIIDESGMPKERFSAEFPKEGPSILRIQQVVRGDSAAYFCASSPVPNTEAFFGQGTRLTVV.

V usage is TRBV19 and J usage is TRBJ1-4, with a tentative D call TRBD1 (6 bases). V lost 1 base, J lost 1 base, and 7 bases lay in between. This CDR3 contains 15 residues. Germline CDR1 and CDR2: LNHDA and SQIVND (reference sequence). This CDR3 is CASSIVRGTNEKLFF. In nucleotides, the CDR3 is TGTGCCAGTAGTATAGTCAGGGGAACTAATGAAAAACTGTTTTTT. The complete variable domain, with remaining parts taken from reference TRBV19 and TRBJ1-4, reads DGGITQSPKYLFRKEGQNVTLSCEQNLNHDAMYWYRQDPGQGLRLIYYSQIVNDFQKGDIAEGYSVSREKKESFPLTVTSAQKNPTAFYLCASSIVRGTNEKLFFGSGTQLSVL.

The rearrangement uses TRBV6-5 and TRBJ2-3; TRBD2 matches 8 bases. The CDR3 is 16 residues long. Germline V gives CDR1 MNHEY, CDR2 SVGAGI. The ends lost 1 base at V and 4 bases at J; junction bases unmatched: 7. CDR3 DNA: TGTGCCAGCAGTTACTTGTCGGGGGGGGCTGCAGATACGCAGTATTTT. It is translated as CASSYLSGGAADTQYF.

V gene TRBV5-6 combines with J gene TRBJ2-2; 9 nucleotides align to TRBD1. V lost 4 bases and J lost 4; bases outside the gene matches: 8. Germline assignment: CDR1 SGHDT and CDR2 YYEEEE. The CDR3 loop spans 16 amino acids. The CDR3 bases are TGTGCCAGCAGCCAGCGGACAGGGGTTATCACCGGGGAGCTGTTTTTT. Translation gives CASSQRTGVITGELFF.

This clone was counted only a few times. The chain carries TRBV6-5 and TRBJ1-5; D is perhaps TRBD1 (5 bases). The CDR3 length is 13 residues. Germline V gives CDR1 MNHEY, CDR2 SVGAGI. V lost 8 bases and J 3 bases, leaving 11 bases between the germline ends. The DNA of the CDR3 is TGTGCCAGCGGGGGGAGAGACAATCAGCCCCAGCATTTT. Its protein product is CASGGRDNQPQHF.

The genes are TRBV18 and TRBJ2-7; D is tentatively TRBD1 or TRBD2 (7 bases each). The CDR3 has 15 residues. CDR1 is KGHSH, CDR2 LQKENI, per germline. V lost 4 bases to trimming and J lost 5 bases, with 18 bases between them. The CDR3 DNA reads as TGTGCCAGCTCACGGGACAGCAGGGGGGGTCACGAGCAGTACTTC. Residues: CASSRDSRGGHEQYF. Combining the CDR3 with reference TRBV18 and TRBJ2-7 gives the whole variable domain NAGVMQNPRHLVRRRGQEARLRCSPMKGHSHVYWYRQLPEEGLKFMVYLQKENIIDESGMPKERFSAEFPKEGPSILRIQQVVRGDSAAYFCASSRDSRGGHEQYFGPGTRLTVT.

The chain joins TRBV7-2 to TRBJ1-2, with D possibly being TRBD1 (6 bases). There are 15 residues in the CDR3. With 4 bases removed from V and 4 bases from J, the gap between germline ends came to 16 bases. CDR1 SGHTA and CDR2 FQGNSA come from the germline V gene. As DNA, the CDR3 is TGTGCCAGCAGCTCAAACAGGGTGCCGGGCTATGGCTACACCTTC. Translating it yields CASSSNRVPGYGYTF.

This sequence joins TRBV6-5 and TRBJ1-1; 8 nucleotides match TRBD1. CDR1 is MNHEY and CDR2 is SVGAGI in the germline V gene. After removal of 6 bases from V and 1 base from J, the junction contained 7 bases not matched to a gene. The CDR3 is 15 residues long. CDR3 coding DNA: TGTGCCAGCAGGACCGGGACAGGAACGAACACTGAAGCTTTCTTT. Translated, it gives CASRTGTGTNTEAFF.

V gene TRBV7-8 combines with J gene TRBJ2-3; 8 nucleotides agree with TRBD2. This CDR3 is 17 amino acids long. The V and J ends lost 3 bases and 2 bases, in that order; junction bases with no gene match: 10. The germline V gene has CDR1 SGHVS and CDR2 FQNEAQ. CDR3 residues: CASSFSTSGKFTDTQYF. CDR3 coding DNA: TGTGCCAGCAGCTTCTCAACTAGCGGAAAATTCACAGATACGCAGTATTTT.

V and J are TRBV5-5 and TRBJ2-7, with no clear D. This CDR3 has 15 amino acids. Trimming removed 0 bases at V and 0 bases at J, with 10 bases between. Germline V gives CDR1 SGHKS, CDR2 YYEKEE (reference sequence). The CDR3 coding sequence is TGTGCCAGCAGCTTGGGTCTGGATAGCTCCTACGAGCAGTACTTC. It translates to CASSLGLDSSYEQYF. Full variable domain (missing parts from reference TRBV5-5 and TRBJ2-7): DAGVTQSPTHLIKTRGQQVTLRCSPISGHKSVSWYQQVLGQGPQFIFQYYEKEERGRGNFPDRFSARQFPNYSSELNVNALLLGDSALYLCASSLGLDSSYEQYFGPGTRLTVT.

This chain joins TRBV5-4 and TRBJ2-1; TRBD2 matches at 7 bases. V dropped 4 bases and J dropped 8; count of bases not matched to a gene: 12. Germline values: CDR1 SGHNT, CDR2 YYREEE (reference sequence). The CDR3 covers 15 residues. The CDR3 here is CASSRGGQGADEQFF. The CDR3 nucleotides read TGTGCCAGCAGCAGGGGAGGGCAAGGCGCGGATGAGCAGTTCTTC.

The chain carries TRBV5-3 and TRBJ2-7; D gene ambiguous. TRBV5-3 is flagged as an ORF with uncertain function. Trimming shortened V by 0 bases and J by 1 base, and 8 bases separated the two germline ends. CDR3 length equals 14 residues. As DNA, the CDR3 is TGTGCCAGAAGCTTGGATAGAGGTTCCTACGAGCAGTACTTC. Protein product: CARSLDRGSYEQYF.

The gene calls are TRBV19 and TRBJ2-5, with D possibly being TRBD2 (5 bases). Between the trimmed V and J ends, which lost 3 bases and 5 bases, there was a span of 25 bases. This CDR3 has 18 amino acids. Germline loops: CDR1 LNHDA, CDR2 SQIVND (reference sequence). The chain's CDR3 is CASSMPGRGLPEAETQYF. CDR3 nucleotide sequence: TGTGCCAGTAGTATGCCAGGAAGAGGGCTCCCCGAGGCTGAGACCCAGTACTTC.

The chain couples TRBV7-8 to TRBJ1-6; a weak D match, TRBD1 (5 bases). Germline assignment: CDR1 SGHVS and CDR2 FQNEAQ. The CDR3 is made up of 15 amino acids. The V gene lost 4 bases and the J gene lost 8 bases, with 15 bases spanning the gap. The CDR3 loop reads CASSSSSGVHSPLHF. DNA for the CDR3: TGTGCCAGCAGCTCAAGTTCGGGGGTCCATTCACCCCTCCACTTT.

This chain connects TRBV29-1 to TRBJ2-5; TRBD1 matches at 9 bases. Germline V gives CDR1 SQVTM, CDR2 ANQGSEA. The ends lost 0 bases at V and 4 bases at J; junction bases unmatched: 3. The CDR3 has 14 amino acids. This CDR3 is CSVEDGTGLETQYF. CDR3 coding DNA: TGCAGCGTTGAAGATGGGACAGGGTTAGAGACCCAGTACTTC. Full variable domain (remainder filled in from reference TRBV29-1 and TRBJ2-5): SAVISQKPSRDICQRGTSLTIQCQVDSQVTMMFWYRQQPGQSLTLIATANQGSEATYESGFVIDKFPISRPNLTFSTLTVSNMSPEDSSIYLCSVEDGTGLETQYFGPGTRLLVL.

This clone was recorded once. This chain connects TRBV4-1 to TRBJ2-3, with 9 nucleotides matching TRBD2. Germline V gene data show CDR1 as MGHRA and CDR2 as YSYEKL. V lost 2 bases, J lost 2 bases, and 2 bases stayed unmatched. The CDR3 totals 15 residues. This CDR3 reads CASSQLAGTTDTQYF. CDR3 nucleotides: TGCGCCAGCAGCCAACTAGCGGGAACCACAGATACGCAGTATTTT.

The sample holds one count of this clone. The chain links TRBV5-4 to TRBJ2-7; 8 positions agree with TRBD1. In germline, CDR1 is SGHNT, CDR2 YYREEE (reference sequence). This CDR3 is built from 14 residues. V lost 3 bases and J lost 0; bases outside the gene matches: 2. DNA for the CDR3: TGTGCCAGCAGCTCGGGACAGGCCTCCTACGAGCAGTACTTC. This gives the protein CASSSGQASYEQYF.

This clone was recorded once. The rearrangement uses TRBV28 and TRBJ2-1; D remains ambiguous. Germline V gene lookup returns CDR1 MDHEN and CDR2 SYDVKM. V shed 3 bases and J shed 2 bases, with 14 bases lying between them. The CDR3 spans 16 residues. The DNA of the CDR3 is TGTGCCAGCAGTTTTACCGGGTTCCCCCCCTACAATGAGCAGTTCTTC. Translating it yields CASSFTGFPPYNEQFF.